Listed here are 20 T cell receptor beta chains from one sample, sequenced in a study of cytomegalovirus exposure and HLA in healthy donors. Generated by immunoSEQ multiplex PCR, the TCRdb table keeps only in-frame clones and is missing some. The table includes about 110,000 clones, approximately 86% detected once. Material: PBMCs. The receptor set was obtained from a woman aged 18-30 years in good health and CMV-seronegative.

This clone appeared a single time. The DNA for the CDR3 is TGTGCCTGGAGTCAGGGCCCCACTGAAGCTTTCTTT. Its translation: CAWSQGPTEAFF. The V call is TRBV30, the J call TRBJ1-1, with a weak D call TRBD1 (5 bases). Germline CDR1 and CDR2: GTSNPN and SVGIG (reference sequence). Trimming removed 2 bases from V and 4 bases from J, with 8 bases in between. The CDR3 runs 12 residues.

The chain carries TRBV5-1 and TRBJ2-7, with TRBD2 as a possible D gene (6 bases). Between the trimmed V and J ends, which lost 0 bases and 5 bases, there was a span of 12 bases. The germline CDR1 and CDR2 sequences are SGHRS and YFSETQ. The CDR3 totals 14 residues. The CDR3 protein is CASSLASGSDEQYF. In DNA, the CDR3 is TGCGCCAGCAGCTTGGCCAGCGGGTCTGACGAGCAGTACTTC.

V and J are TRBV7-9 and TRBJ1-1, with 7 bases lining up with TRBD1. CDR1 and CDR2 from the germline V gene are SEHNR and FQNEAQ (reference sequence). Unmatched junction bases numbered 9, after V lost 5 bases and J lost 3 bases. This CDR3 comprises 15 residues. CDR3 loop: CASSTLTGADTEAFF. The CDR3 DNA is TGTGCCAGCAGCACACTTACAGGGGCGGACACTGAAGCTTTCTTT.

This chain uses TRBV7-3 with TRBJ2-3; D is perhaps TRBD2 (9 bases). Trimming took off 8 bases at V and 3 bases at J, with 21 bases between the two ends. CDR3 length equals 16 residues. The germline CDR1 and CDR2 sequences are SGHTA and FQGTGA. CDR3 sequence reads: CASSEQGGLATDTQYF. For the CDR3, the DNA is TGTGCCAGCTCGGAACAGGGGGGACTAGCAACAGATACGCAGTATTTT.

The V call is TRBV5-8, the J call TRBJ2-5, with 11 bases identical to TRBD1. The germline V gene encodes CDR1 SGHTS and CDR2 YDEGEE. The trim removed 4 bases at V and 5 bases at J, leaving 13 bases unmatched. The CDR3 contains 17 residues. CDR3 nucleotides: TGTGCCAGCAGCCGGGGGACAGGGGGGGAGTTTCGGGAGACCCAGTACTTC. Protein sequence: CASSRGTGGEFRETQYF.

The chain joins TRBV14 to TRBJ1-4; D uncertain. This CDR3 has 15 amino acids. V was shortened by 1 base and J by 2 bases, with 8 bases between the two germline ends. Germline V gives CDR1 SGHDN, CDR2 FVKESK. DNA for the CDR3: TGTGCCAGCAGCCAAGGGGAGGCGACTAATGAAAAACTGTTTTTT. It specifies CASSQGEATNEKLFF. The full variable domain, rest sourced from reference TRBV14 and TRBJ1-4, is EAGVTQFPSHSVIEKGQTVTLRCDPISGHDNLYWYRRVMGKEIKFLLHFVKESKQDESGMPNNRFLAERTGGTYSTLKVQPAELEDSGVYFCASSQGEATNEKLFFGSGTQLSVL.

The chain recombines TRBV5-4 with TRBJ2-3, with 7 positions matching TRBD1. V gave up 6 bases and J gave up 0 bases; unmatched junction bases: 10. The CDR3 totals 16 residues. Germline CDR1 SGHNT, CDR2 YYREEE (reference sequence). The CDR3 nucleotides read TGTGCCAGCACCGCCGCGACAGGGATTAGCACAGATACGCAGTATTTT. Residues: CASTAATGISTDTQYF.

The genes are TRBV30 and TRBJ1-6; maybe TRBD1 (5 bases). Trimming took off 5 bases at V and 7 bases at J, with 12 bases between the two ends. This CDR3 spans 13 amino acids. Germline V gene sequence: CDR1 GTSNPN, CDR2 SVGIG (reference sequence). The CDR3 sequence is CAWGGTGNSPLHF. The CDR3 nucleotides read TGTGCCTGGGGTGGGACGGGAAATTCACCCCTCCACTTT. The variable domain in full, with the rest retrieved from reference TRBV30 and TRBJ1-6, is SQTIHQWPATLVQPVGSPLSLECTVEGTSNPNLYWYRQAAGRGLQLLFYSVGIGQISSEVPQNLSASRPQDRQFILSSKKLLLSDSGFYLCAWGGTGNSPLHFGNGTRLTVT.

The V call is TRBV5-1, the J call TRBJ1-2, with D tentatively TRBD1 (5 bases). Germline CDR1 SGHRS, CDR2 YFSETQ. The CDR3 covers 12 residues. V was shortened by 4 bases and J by 4 bases, with 8 bases between the two germline ends. CDR3 in DNA: TGCGCCAGCAGCCCCGACAGCTATGGCTACACCTTC. Protein sequence: CASSPDSYGYTF.

This clone has a single count. The rearrangement joins TRBV5-4 to TRBJ2-7; 7 nucleotides agree with TRBD1. This CDR3 spans 14 amino acids. From germline, CDR1 is SGHNT and CDR2 YYREEE (reference sequence). With 4 bases clipped from V and 7 bases from J, the junction kept 11 bases outside the gene matches. CDR3 bases: TGTGCCAGCAGCCCTGTAGGACAGGCCGGGGAGCAGTACTTC. It yields the protein CASSPVGQAGEQYF.

The chain recombines TRBV29-1 with TRBJ2-1; 8 positions agree with TRBD2. Germline assignment: CDR1 SQVTM and CDR2 ANQGSEA. J lost 4 bases, V lost 7 bases, and 6 bases had no gene match. The CDR3 consists of 13 residues. CDR3 DNA: TGCAGCGGGGCGGGGGGCTATTACAATGAGCAGTTCTTC. Its protein product is CSGAGGYYNEQFF.

The CDR3 loop reads CASSLRDRLFGYTF. CDR3 nucleotides: TGTGCCAGCAGCTTGAGGGACAGGTTATTTGGCTACACCTTC. The chain has TRBV7-9 and TRBJ1-2, with 8 nucleotides matching TRBD1. J was trimmed by 7 bases and V by 3 bases; bases with no gene match: 7. The germline gives CDR1 SEHNR, CDR2 FQNEAQ (reference sequence). The CDR3 totals 14 residues. Full variable domain (remainder filled in from reference TRBV7-9 and TRBJ1-2): DTGVSQNPRHKITKRGQNVTFRCDPISEHNRLYWYRQTLGQGPEFLTYFQNEAQLEKSRLLSDRFSAERPKGSFSTLEIQRTEQGDSAMYLCASSLRDRLFGYTFGSGTRLTVV.

CDR3 DNA sequence: TGTGCCAGCACCGGGACAGGGGACACCGGGGAGCTGTTTTTT. Amino acid sequence: CASTGTGDTGELFF. The V and J genes are TRBV6-1 and TRBJ2-2; 10 nucleotides line up with TRBD1. CDR3 size: 14 residues. From germline, CDR1 is MNHNS and CDR2 SASEGT. J lost 3 bases, V lost 7 bases, and 2 bases had no gene match.

This sequence joins TRBV2 and TRBJ2-7; D is possibly TRBD2 (5 bases). V lost 6 bases to trimming and J lost 2 bases, with 14 bases between them. Germline V gene lookup returns CDR1 SNHLY and CDR2 FYNNEI. This CDR3 has 14 residues. CDR3 loop: CASRPPAAAYEQYF. CDR3 nucleotides: TGTGCCAGCAGGCCCCCAGCGGCTGCCTACGAGCAGTACTTC.

The chain couples TRBV7-9 to TRBJ2-7; a possible D gene is TRBD1 (6 bases). There are 16 residues in the CDR3. CDR1 and CDR2 from the germline V gene are SEHNR and FQNEAQ (reference sequence). V lost 5 bases to trimming and J lost 0 bases, with 17 bases between them. For the CDR3, the DNA is TGTGCCAGCAGCCCAGGGTGGCAGGGGCCCTCCTACGAGCAGTACTTC. Translated, it gives CASSPGWQGPSYEQYF.

V is TRBV25-1 and J is TRBJ2-1, with D uncertain. Germline V gene data show CDR1 as MGHDK and CDR2 as SYGVNS. This CDR3 contains 14 residues. V was clipped by 7 bases and J by 6 bases, with 16 bases between them. The CDR3 loop reads CASTPPRIGNEQFF. The DNA of the CDR3 is TGTGCCAGCACGCCGCCCAGGATAGGCAATGAGCAGTTCTTC.

The CDR3 sequence: CASSFSADSLYEQYF. The CDR3 DNA sequence: TGCGCCAGCAGCTTCTCGGCGGACAGTCTCTACGAGCAGTACTTC. The chain joins TRBV5-1 to TRBJ2-7; a possible D gene is TRBD1 (6 bases). Between the trimmed V and J ends, which lost 2 bases and 3 bases, there was a span of 15 bases. Germline CDR1 reads SGHRS; CDR2 reads YFSETQ. The CDR3 runs to 15 residues. Using reference TRBV5-1 and TRBJ2-7 for the parts outside the CDR3, the full variable domain is KAGVTQTPRYLIKTRGQQVTLSCSPISGHRSVSWYQQTPGQGLQFLFEYFSETQRNKGNFPGRFSGRQFSNSRSEMNVSTLELGDSALYLCASSFSADSLYEQYFGPGTRLTVT.

The V and J genes are TRBV6-5 and TRBJ1-1, with no clear D. Per the germline V gene, CDR1 is MNHEY and CDR2 is SVGAGI. The CDR3 extends over 16 amino acids. V shed 0 bases and J shed 7 bases, with 18 bases lying between them. DNA for the CDR3: TGTGCCAGCAGTTACTCCTCGGAGCAAATCAGATTTGAAGCTTTCTTT. Translated: CASSYSSEQIRFEAFF.

The J gene is TRBJ2-5, the V gene TRBV23-1; 7 nucleotides align to TRBD2. TRBV23-1 is annotated as an ORF whose role is uncertain. V shed 3 bases and J 2 bases; nucleotides not matched to a gene: 12. The CDR3 loop spans 17 amino acids. CDR3 DNA sequence: TGCGCCAGCAGTCACCCCCCCAGCGGGGCAACTCAAGAGACCCAGTACTTC. Translating it yields CASSHPPSGATQETQYF.

As for this clone: This clone may be a read error of a much larger clone one base away. This rearrangement joins TRBV6-1 to TRBJ2-3; 14 nucleotides match TRBD2. This CDR3 region has 15 residues. After removal of 4 bases from V and 4 bases from J, the junction contained 1 base not matched to a gene. Per the germline V gene, CDR1 is MNHNS and CDR2 is SASEGT. As DNA, the CDR3 is TGTGCCAGCAGTGCGACTAGCGGGGGGGCAGATACGCAGTATTTT. It is translated as CASSATSGGADTQYF.